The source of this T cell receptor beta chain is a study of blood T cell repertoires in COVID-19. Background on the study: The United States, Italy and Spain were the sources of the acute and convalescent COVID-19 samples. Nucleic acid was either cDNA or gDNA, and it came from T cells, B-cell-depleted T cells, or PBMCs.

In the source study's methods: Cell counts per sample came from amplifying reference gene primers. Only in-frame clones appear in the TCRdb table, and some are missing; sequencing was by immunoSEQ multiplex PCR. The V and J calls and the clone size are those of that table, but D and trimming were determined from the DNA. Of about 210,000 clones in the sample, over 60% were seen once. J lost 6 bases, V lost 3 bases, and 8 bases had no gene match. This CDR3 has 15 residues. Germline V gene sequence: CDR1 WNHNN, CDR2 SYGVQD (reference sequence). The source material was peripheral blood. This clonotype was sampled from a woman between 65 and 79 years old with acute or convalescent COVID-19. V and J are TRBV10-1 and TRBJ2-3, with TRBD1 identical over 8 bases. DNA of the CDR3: TGCGCCAGCAGTGAAGGACAGGGAAAGGGCGATACGCAGTATTTT. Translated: CASSEGQGKGDTQYF.